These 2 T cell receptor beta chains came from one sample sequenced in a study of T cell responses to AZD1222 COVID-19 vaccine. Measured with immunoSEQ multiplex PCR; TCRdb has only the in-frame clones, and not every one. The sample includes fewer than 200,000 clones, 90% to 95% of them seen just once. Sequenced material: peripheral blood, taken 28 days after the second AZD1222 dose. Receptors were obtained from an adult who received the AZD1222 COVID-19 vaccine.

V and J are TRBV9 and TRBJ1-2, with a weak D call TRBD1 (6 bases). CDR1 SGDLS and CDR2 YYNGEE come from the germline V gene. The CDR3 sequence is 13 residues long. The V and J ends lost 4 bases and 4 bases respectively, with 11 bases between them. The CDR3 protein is CASSHRAGYGYTF. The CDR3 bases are TGTGCCAGCAGCCACAGGGCTGGCTATGGCTACACCTTC.

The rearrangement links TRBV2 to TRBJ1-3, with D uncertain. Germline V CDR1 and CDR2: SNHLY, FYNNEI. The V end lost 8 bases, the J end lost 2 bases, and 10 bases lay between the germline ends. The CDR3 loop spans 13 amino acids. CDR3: CASHLPPGNTIYF. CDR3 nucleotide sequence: TGTGCCAGCCATTTACCACCTGGAAACACCATATATTTT. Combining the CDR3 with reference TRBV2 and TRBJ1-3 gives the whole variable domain EPEVTQTPSHQVTQMGQEVILRCVPISNHLYFYWYRQILGQKVEFLVSFYNNEISEKSEIFDDQFSVERPDGSNFTLKIRSTKLEDSAMYFCASHLPPGNTIYFGEGSWLTVV.